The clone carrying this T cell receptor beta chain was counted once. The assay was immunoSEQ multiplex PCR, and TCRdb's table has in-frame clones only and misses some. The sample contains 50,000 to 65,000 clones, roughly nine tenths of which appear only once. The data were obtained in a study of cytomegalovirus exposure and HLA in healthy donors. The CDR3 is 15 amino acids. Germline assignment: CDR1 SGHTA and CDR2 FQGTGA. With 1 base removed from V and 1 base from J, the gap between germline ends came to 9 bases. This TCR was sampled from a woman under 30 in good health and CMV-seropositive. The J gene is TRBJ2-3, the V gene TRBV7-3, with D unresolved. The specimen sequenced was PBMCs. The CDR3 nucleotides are TGTGCCAGCAGCTTAAACAGTCGCGGCACAGATACGCAGTATTTT. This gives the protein CASSLNSRGTDTQYF.